This T cell receptor (beta chain) was captured by sequencing in a study of T-cell memory formation after mild COVID-19. CDR3 size: 14 residues. V was shortened by 6 bases and J by 3 bases, with 14 bases between the two germline ends. From germline, CDR1 is LGHNA and CDR2 YNFKEQ. 5'RACE primed from the constant segment yielded TCR alpha and TCR beta cDNA libraries bearing sample barcodes and UMIs. Each CDR3 protein gets one entry after TCRdb re-called the 5' RACE reads with MiXCR. Of 530,000 or so distinct CDR3 sequences listed, roughly 17% are singletons. This clonotype was counted only a few times. Antigen specificity is unknown. General study findings and limits: Second-wave clones with a day 37 peak had unconfirmed SARS-CoV-2 specificity. For contracting clones, CD4+ ones sat mainly in CM and EM, CD8+ in EMRA.

Source material: PBMCs or a T cell subset sorted from them (not recorded which). The TCR comes from an adult woman who had mild COVID-19 (a few samples of this study predate the infection). Cell type and time point are not known. The chain joins TRBV4-2 to TRBJ1-2, with TRBD1 as a possible D gene (6 bases). The CDR3 DNA sequence: TGTGCCAGCAGAAAGGGGGGCACGGACTATGGCTACACCTTC. Amino acid sequence: CASRKGGTDYGYTF.